The next 24 T cell receptor beta chains were all read from a single sample in a study of T cells after posttransplantation cyclophosphamide. Profiling relied on immunoSEQ multiplex PCR, and the TCRdb table lists in-frame clones only, not all of them. Sampling found under 25,000 clones, none seen once. What was sequenced was PBMCs. The origin of the receptors is a woman aged 55-69 years in good health, CMV-negative, and a related stem cell transplant donor.

The table lists this clone with many counts. The rearrangement links TRBV6-1 to TRBJ2-7; 10 bases line up with TRBD2. With V trimmed by 5 bases and J by 4 bases, 5 bases remained unmatched. Germline lookup yields CDR1 MNHNS and CDR2 SASEGT. CDR3 size: 14 residues. The CDR3 spells CASSPSGSTYEQYF. The DNA for the CDR3 is TGTGCCAGCAGTCCTAGCGGGAGTACGTACGAGCAGTACTTC.

The rearrangement joins TRBV6-1 to TRBJ2-3; TRBD2 is a possible D gene (5 bases). The CDR3 sequence is 16 residues long. Per germline, CDR1 MNHNS and CDR2 SASEGT. The germline V and J ends were trimmed by 0 bases and 2 bases, with 12 bases remaining between them. CDR3 nucleotide sequence: TGTGCCAGCAGTGAAGCCGCGGGCTCATCCACAGATACGCAGTATTTT. Protein product: CASSEAAGSSTDTQYF.

The table lists this clone with many counts. The CDR3 reads CASSFAGLVPDTQYF. Written as DNA, the CDR3 is TGTGCCAGCAGTTTTGCGGGACTAGTCCCAGATACGCAGTATTTT. The rearrangement links TRBV27 to TRBJ2-3; 8 nucleotides line up with TRBD2. After removal of 3 bases from V and 4 bases from J, the junction contained 6 bases not matched to a gene. In germline, CDR1 is MNHEY, CDR2 SMNVEV (reference sequence). The CDR3 is made up of 15 amino acids.

The chain employs TRBV7-8 and TRBJ2-5; tentatively, D is TRBD1 (6 bases). Germline assignment: CDR1 SGHVS and CDR2 FQNEAQ. The CDR3 is made up of 13 amino acids. Trimming took 5 bases from V and 2 from J, leaving 9 bases between them. CDR3 in amino acids: CASSPDRQETQYF. CDR3 sequence (DNA): TGTGCCAGCAGCCCGGACAGACAAGAGACCCAGTACTTC.

This clone turned up a few times. The V call is TRBV7-9, the J call TRBJ2-3; D is perhaps TRBD1 (6 bases). This CDR3 is 15 amino acids long. Germline V gene sequence: CDR1 SEHNR, CDR2 FQNEAQ (reference sequence). Trimming cost V 7 bases and J 0 bases, with 14 bases left between them. The CDR3 is CASMYDRSSTDTQYF. CDR3 bases: TGTGCCAGCATGTATGACAGGTCTAGCACAGATACGCAGTATTTT.

This clone has ten or more counts. The gene calls are TRBV5-1 and TRBJ1-2; the match to TRBD1 covers 11 bases. V was pared by 5 bases and J by 6 bases, with 6 bases of the junction left unmatched. The CDR3 runs to 14 residues. Germline CDR1 reads SGHRS; CDR2 reads YFSETQ. The CDR3 sequence is CASSFGQGADGYTF. The CDR3 coding sequence is TGCGCCAGCAGTTTCGGACAGGGGGCTGATGGCTACACCTTC. The whole variable domain, remainder taken from reference TRBV5-1 and TRBJ1-2, is KAGVTQTPRYLIKTRGQQVTLSCSPISGHRSVSWYQQTPGQGLQFLFEYFSETQRNKGNFPGRFSGRQFSNSRSEMNVSTLELGDSALYLCASSFGQGADGYTFGSGTRLTVV.

The table lists this clone with many counts. The gene calls are TRBV4-2 and TRBJ2-5; 7 bases align to TRBD2. The CDR3 has 16 amino acids. Germline values: CDR1 LGHNA, CDR2 YNFKEQ. V gave up 4 bases and J gave up 0 bases; unmatched junction bases: 8. The CDR3 DNA sequence: TGTGCCAGCAGCCCGGTAATCGGGGGGTACCAAGAGACCCAGTACTTC. Its protein is CASSPVIGGYQETQYF.

In its sample, this clone was seen many times. V and J are TRBV15 and TRBJ1-1, with D tentatively TRBD1 (5 bases). This CDR3 contains 13 residues. Trimming took 8 bases from V and 1 from J, leaving 11 bases between them. Germline lookup yields CDR1 LNHNV and CDR2 YYDKDF (reference sequence). The CDR3 spells CATPTGGNTEAFF. Here the CDR3 DNA reads TGTGCCACCCCAACGGGGGGGAACACTGAAGCTTTCTTT.

This clone was observed many times. The gene calls are TRBV5-1 and TRBJ1-2; 8 nucleotides line up with TRBD1. Germline-derived CDR1 and CDR2 are SGHRS and YFSETQ. The CDR3 contains 13 residues. Germline trimming cut 4 bases from V and 8 bases from J; bases unmatched to any gene: 7. The CDR3 loop is CASSPGQGGGYTF. The CDR3 coding sequence is TGCGCCAGCAGCCCCGGACAGGGCGGGGGCTACACCTTC. Variable domain in full (rest from reference TRBV5-1 and TRBJ1-2): KAGVTQTPRYLIKTRGQQVTLSCSPISGHRSVSWYQQTPGQGLQFLFEYFSETQRNKGNFPGRFSGRQFSNSRSEMNVSTLELGDSALYLCASSPGQGGGYTFGSGTRLTVV.

There are many counts of this clone. V and J are TRBV7-9 and TRBJ1-2; 11 bases fit TRBD1. The CDR3 has 15 residues. Trimming took 4 bases from V and 5 from J; bases not matched to a gene: 6. Germline CDR1 is SEHNR and CDR2 is FQNEAQ (reference sequence). The CDR3 sequence is CASSSGTGGFYGYTF. The CDR3 DNA reads as TGTGCCAGCAGCTCCGGGACAGGGGGGTTTTATGGCTACACCTTC.

This clone was picked up many times. The gene calls are TRBV28 and TRBJ1-5; D is unresolved. Germline lookup yields CDR1 MDHEN and CDR2 SYDVKM. V was pared by 3 bases and J by 8 bases, with 11 bases between. The CDR3 has 13 residues. CDR3 loop: CASSLPGFEPQHF. DNA for the CDR3: TGTGCCAGCAGTTTGCCGGGTTTTGAGCCCCAGCATTTT.

V is TRBV9 and J is TRBJ2-6; D gene ambiguous. V gave up 0 bases and J gave up 0 bases, with 4 bases separating them. CDR3 length: 15 residues. Germline V lookup: CDR1 SGDLS, CDR2 YYNGEE. The CDR3 nucleotides read TGTGCCAGCAGCGTAGGACACTCTGGGGCCAACGTCCTGACTTTC. The encoded protein is CASSVGHSGANVLTF.

This clone was counted at least ten times. The chain uses TRBV7-9 and TRBJ2-5; D is undetermined. Looked up from germline, CDR1 is SEHNR and CDR2 is FQNEAQ (reference sequence). Trimming shortened V by 2 bases and J by 1 base, and 8 bases separated the two germline ends. The CDR3 totals 14 residues. In DNA form, the CDR3 reads TGTGCCAGCAGCTTATCGGCAGGCCAAGAGACCCAGTACTTC. It yields the protein CASSLSAGQETQYF. The entire variable domain, with the rest obtained from reference TRBV7-9 and TRBJ2-5, is as follows: DTGVSQNPRHKITKRGQNVTFRCDPISEHNRLYWYRQTLGQGPEFLTYFQNEAQLEKSRLLSDRFSAERPKGSFSTLEIQRTEQGDSAMYLCASSLSAGQETQYFGPGTRLLVL.

This clone was recorded many times. The V call is TRBV7-8, the J call TRBJ1-3; possibly TRBD1 for D (6 bases). The germline CDR1 and CDR2 sequences are SGHVS and FQNEAQ. The CDR3 consists of 15 residues. V dropped 2 bases and J dropped 0 bases, with 8 bases sitting between them. CDR3 nucleotides: TGTGCCAGCAGCTTACAGACAGGCTCTGGAAACACCATATATTTT. As protein: CASSLQTGSGNTIYF. The full variable domain, in which reference TRBV7-8 and TRBJ1-3 provide the parts outside the CDR3, is GAGVSQSPRYKVAKRGQDVALRCDPISGHVSLFWYQQALGQGPEFLTYFQNEAQLDKSGLPSDRFFAERPEGSVSTLKIQRTQQEDSAVYLCASSLQTGSGNTIYFGEGSWLTVV.

This clone was recorded a few times. This sequence joins TRBV30 and TRBJ2-7; 7 bases line up with TRBD1. The junction had 5 bases not matched to a gene; V was cut back by 3 bases and J by 3 bases. Germline loops: CDR1 GTSNPN, CDR2 SVGIG (reference sequence). This CDR3 is built from 13 residues. For the CDR3, the DNA is TGTGCCTGGAGCAGGAACAGGGGCTACGAGCAGTACTTC. Encoded protein: CAWSRNRGYEQYF.

This chain links TRBV7-2 with TRBJ2-1, with 9 bases that match TRBD1. Per the germline V gene, CDR1 is SGHTA and CDR2 is FQGNSA. There are 15 residues in the CDR3. V lost 5 bases, J lost 9 bases, and 11 bases stayed unmatched. The CDR3 DNA is TGTGCCAGCAGCGCCGGGACAGGGAAGGGAGTTGAGCAGTTCTTC. Translated: CASSAGTGKGVEQFF.

This clone was detected only a few times. V and J are TRBV25-1 and TRBJ2-3; weak D call: TRBD1 (6 bases). The V gene's germline CDR1 is MGHDK and CDR2 SYGVNS. Trimming shortened V by 4 bases and J by 3 bases, and 17 bases separated the two germline ends. CDR3 size: 16 residues. CDR3 nucleotide sequence: TGTGCCAGCAGTGGCGATCCTCCGACAGGAACAGATACGCAGTATTTT. Protein product: CASSGDPPTGTDTQYF.

The table lists this clone with many counts. The chain has TRBV6-1 and TRBJ1-3; no clear D. Trimming shortened V by 6 bases and J by 0 bases, and 6 bases separated the two germline ends. CDR1 MNHNS and CDR2 SASEGT come from the germline V gene. There are 13 residues in the CDR3. CDR3 loop: CASRRDSGNTIYF. For the CDR3, the DNA is TGTGCCAGCAGACGGGACTCTGGAAACACCATATATTTT.

The sample holds many counts of this clone. V is TRBV28 and J is TRBJ1-5; no reliable D call. The CDR3 extends over 13 amino acids. Germline loops: CDR1 MDHEN, CDR2 SYDVKM. V gave up 7 bases and J gave up 5 bases, with 12 bases separating them. Here the CDR3 DNA reads TGTGCCAGCATCCGAAGCGGCTATCAGCCCCAGCATTTT. As protein: CASIRSGYQPQHF.

This clone showed up many times. The chain couples TRBV6-1 to TRBJ1-1; D remains ambiguous. Looked up from germline, CDR1 is MNHNS and CDR2 is SASEGT. The CDR3 is 13 amino acids. V dropped 4 bases and J dropped 5 bases, with 11 bases sitting between them. The CDR3, as DNA: TGTGCCAGCAGTGGGTTAGGAGGGACTGAAGCTTTCTTT. This sequence encodes CASSGLGGTEAFF.

This clone was recorded at least ten times. V and J are TRBV5-1 and TRBJ2-6; 10 bases map to TRBD1. Germline lookup yields CDR1 SGHRS and CDR2 YFSETQ. The length of the CDR3 is 18 residues. With 1 base clipped from V and 2 bases from J, the junction kept 6 bases outside the gene matches. In DNA, the CDR3 is TGCGCCAGCAGCTTGAGTCCCGGGACAGGGGCTGGGGCCAACGTCCTGACTTTC. It translates to CASSLSPGTGAGANVLTF.

This clone was seen a few times. This chain links TRBV7-6 with TRBJ1-1; D is uncertain. Trimming pared 2 bases from V and 3 bases from J, leaving 13 bases between. Germline loops: CDR1 SGHVS, CDR2 FNYEAQ. CDR3 length: 15 amino acids. The CDR3 sequence is CASSLTSLTYTEAFF. In DNA, the CDR3 is TGTGCCAGCAGCTTAACTAGTTTGACCTACACTGAAGCTTTCTTT. Full variable domain (remainder filled in from reference TRBV7-6 and TRBJ1-1): GAGVSQSPRYKVTKRGQDVALRCDPISGHVSLYWYRQALGQGPEFLTYFNYEAQQDKSGLPNDRFSAERPEGSISTLTIQRTEQRDSAMYRCASSLTSLTYTEAFFGQGTRLTVV.

The gene calls are TRBV6-1 and TRBJ2-3, with 8 bases lining up with TRBD2. The junction had 7 bases not matched to a gene; V was cut back by 3 bases and J by 2 bases. Germline CDR1 MNHNS, CDR2 SASEGT. This CDR3 comprises 16 residues. The CDR3 region has the DNA TGTGCCAGCAGTGATCTACTAGCGGTTATCACAGATACGCAGTATTTT. Residues: CASSDLLAVITDTQYF.

There are a few counts of this clone. The DNA for the CDR3 is TGCGCCAGCAGCTTGGACAACAGGGGAAAGGATACGCAGTATTTT. Translated, it gives CASSLDNRGKDTQYF. The V and J genes are TRBV5-1 and TRBJ2-3, with TRBD1 identical over 7 bases. Germline loops: CDR1 SGHRS, CDR2 YFSETQ. The CDR3 is 15 amino acids. Trimming cost V 0 bases and J 6 bases; bases outside gene matches: 7. The full variable domain, in which reference TRBV5-1 and TRBJ2-3 provide the parts outside the CDR3, is KAGVTQTPRYLIKTRGQQVTLSCSPISGHRSVSWYQQTPGQGLQFLFEYFSETQRNKGNFPGRFSGRQFSNSRSEMNVSTLELGDSALYLCASSLDNRGKDTQYFGPGTRLTVL.